This T cell receptor beta chain came from a study of blood T cell repertoires in COVID-19. Study at large: COVID-19 samples collected from the United States, Italy and Spain covered acute and convalescent phases. PBMCs, B-cell-depleted T cells, or T cells were the source of the cDNA or gDNA that made up the material.

Under the authors' procedure: Counts of nucleated cells, estimated from reference gene primer amplification, were obtained. Assay used: immunoSEQ multiplex PCR; TCRdb lists only in-frame clones, some missing. D and trimming were read from the DNA, whereas the V and J calls and clone size are those reported in that table. The table lists approximately 92,000 clones, over 60% of them singletons. The CDR3 covers 16 residues. Germline CDR1 LGHNA, CDR2 YSLEER. With V trimmed by 4 bases and J by 7 bases, 10 bases remained unmatched. The rearrangement joins TRBV4-3 to TRBJ2-7, with 13 bases aligning to TRBD2. The sequence was collected from a man aged 50-59 years who had recovered from COVID-19. What was sequenced was peripheral blood. The CDR3, as DNA: TGCGCCAGCAGCCCGCGGACTAGCGGGAGATTGGTGGAGCAGTACTTC. It encodes CASSPRTSGRLVEQYF.